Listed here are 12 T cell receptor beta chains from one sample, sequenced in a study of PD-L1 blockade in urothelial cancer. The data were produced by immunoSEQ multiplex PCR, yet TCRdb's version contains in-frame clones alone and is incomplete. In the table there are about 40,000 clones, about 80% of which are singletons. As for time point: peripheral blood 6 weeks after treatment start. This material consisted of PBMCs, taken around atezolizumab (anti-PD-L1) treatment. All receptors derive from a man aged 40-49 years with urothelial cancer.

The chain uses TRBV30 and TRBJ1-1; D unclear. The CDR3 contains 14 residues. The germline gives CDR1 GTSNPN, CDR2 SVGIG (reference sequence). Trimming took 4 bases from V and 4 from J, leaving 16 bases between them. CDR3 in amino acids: CAWNGLERGTEAFF. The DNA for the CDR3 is TGTGCCTGGAACGGACTCGAACGGGGCACTGAAGCTTTCTTT.

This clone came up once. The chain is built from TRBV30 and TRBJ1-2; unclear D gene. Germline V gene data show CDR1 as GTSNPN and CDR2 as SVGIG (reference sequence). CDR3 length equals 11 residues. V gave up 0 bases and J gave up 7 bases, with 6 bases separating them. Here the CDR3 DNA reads TGTGCCTGGAGTGTACCGGGTGGCTACACCTTC. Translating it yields CAWSVPGGYTF.

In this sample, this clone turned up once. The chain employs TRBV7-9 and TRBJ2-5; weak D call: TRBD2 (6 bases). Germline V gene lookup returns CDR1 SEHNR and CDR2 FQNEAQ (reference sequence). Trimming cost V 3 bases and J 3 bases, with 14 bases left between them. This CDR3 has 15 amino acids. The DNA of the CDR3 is TGTGCCAGCAGCTTGGAGGGCCGAACCAAAGAGACCCAGTACTTC. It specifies CASSLEGRTKETQYF.

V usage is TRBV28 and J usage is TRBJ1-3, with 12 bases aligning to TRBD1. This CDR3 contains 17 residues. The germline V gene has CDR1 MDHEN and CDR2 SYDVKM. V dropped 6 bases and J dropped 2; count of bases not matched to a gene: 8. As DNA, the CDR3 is TGTGCCAGCAGGCGGGGACAGGGGGCTGGAACTGGAAACACCATATATTTT. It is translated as CASRRGQGAGTGNTIYF.

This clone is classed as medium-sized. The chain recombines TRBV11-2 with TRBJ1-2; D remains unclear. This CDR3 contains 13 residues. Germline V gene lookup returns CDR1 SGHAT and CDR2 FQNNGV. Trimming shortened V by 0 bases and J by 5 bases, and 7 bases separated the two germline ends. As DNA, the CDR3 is TGTGCCAGCAGCTTAGACTACCGATATGGCTACACCTTC. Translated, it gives CASSLDYRYGYTF.

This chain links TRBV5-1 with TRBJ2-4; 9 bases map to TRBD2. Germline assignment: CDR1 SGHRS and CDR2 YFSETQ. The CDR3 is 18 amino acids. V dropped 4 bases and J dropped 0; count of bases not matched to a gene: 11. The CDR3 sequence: CASSRVVAGVGAKNIQYF. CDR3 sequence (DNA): TGCGCCAGCAGCCGGGTGGTAGCGGGAGTGGGAGCCAAAAACATTCAGTACTTC.

DNA of the CDR3: TGTGCCAGCAGTTATGGGCGGGAGAGGGGTGGCTACACCTTC. Translated, it gives CASSYGRERGGYTF. The chain links TRBV6-5 to TRBJ1-2; tentative D call: TRBD1 (5 bases). CDR3 size: 14 residues. Germline CDR1 and CDR2: MNHEY and SVGAGI. V was shortened by 3 bases and J by 7 bases, with 15 bases between the two germline ends.

The CDR3 protein is CASSLTLASGVGYNEQFF. Here the CDR3 DNA reads TGTGCCAGCAGCTTAACGCTTGCTTCGGGAGTCGGTTACAATGAGCAGTTCTTC. V and J are TRBV7-3 and TRBJ2-1; D perhaps matches TRBD2 (6 bases). This CDR3 region has 18 residues. V lost 0 bases, J lost 4 bases, and 19 bases lay in between. In germline, CDR1 is SGHTA, CDR2 FQGTGA.

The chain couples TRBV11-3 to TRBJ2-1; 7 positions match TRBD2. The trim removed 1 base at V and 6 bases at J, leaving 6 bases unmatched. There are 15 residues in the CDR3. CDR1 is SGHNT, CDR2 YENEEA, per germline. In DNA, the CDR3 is TGTGCCAGCAGCTTAGTTGCGGGAGTAGGCAATGAGCAGTTCTTC. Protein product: CASSLVAGVGNEQFF.

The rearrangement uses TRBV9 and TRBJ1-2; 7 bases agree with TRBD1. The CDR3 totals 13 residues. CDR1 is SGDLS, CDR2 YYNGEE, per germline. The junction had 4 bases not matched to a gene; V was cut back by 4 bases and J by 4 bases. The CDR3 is CASSQGGSYGYTF. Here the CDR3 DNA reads TGTGCCAGCAGCCAGGGGGGAAGCTATGGCTACACCTTC. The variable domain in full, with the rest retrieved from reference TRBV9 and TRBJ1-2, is DSGVTQTPKHLITATGQRVTLRCSPRSGDLSVYWYQQSLDQGLQFLIQYYNGEERAKGNILERFSAQQFPDLHSELNLSSLELGDSALYFCASSQGGSYGYTFGSGTRLTVV.

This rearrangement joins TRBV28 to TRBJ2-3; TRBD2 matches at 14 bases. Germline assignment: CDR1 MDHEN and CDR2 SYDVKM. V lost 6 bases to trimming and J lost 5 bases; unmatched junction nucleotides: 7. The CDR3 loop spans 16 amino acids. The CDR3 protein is CASRGGLAGAVDTQYF. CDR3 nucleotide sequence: TGTGCCAGCAGGGGGGGACTAGCGGGAGCAGTAGATACGCAGTATTTT.

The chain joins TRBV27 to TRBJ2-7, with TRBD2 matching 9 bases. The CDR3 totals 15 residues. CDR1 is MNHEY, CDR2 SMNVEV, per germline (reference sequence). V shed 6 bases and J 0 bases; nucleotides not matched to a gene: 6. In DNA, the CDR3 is TGTGCCAGCAGCCCTCTAGCGGGAAACTCCTACGAGCAGTACTTC. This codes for CASSPLAGNSYEQYF.